The 2 T cell receptor beta chains presented below share a single source sample, sequenced in a study of blood T cell repertoires in COVID-19. Only in-frame clones appear in the TCRdb table, and some are missing; sequencing was by immunoSEQ multiplex PCR. Of about 200,000 clones listed, about 90% were seen once; the top ten hold over 1.5%. Sequencing input: peripheral blood. These receptors came from a middle-aged man with active or convalescent COVID-19.

V gene TRBV12-3 or TRBV12-4 combines with J gene TRBJ1-4, with D possibly matching TRBD1 (5 bases). V was cut by 2 bases and J by 8 bases, with 9 bases left in between. This CDR3 contains 13 residues. The CDR3 loop is CASSLRQGEKLFF. The CDR3 nucleotides are TGTGCCAGCAGTTTACGGCAGGGAGAAAAACTGTTTTTT.

V is TRBV28 and J is TRBJ1-5; 9 bases map to TRBD1. Germline V gives CDR1 MDHEN, CDR2 SYDVKM. This CDR3 contains 17 residues. The ends lost 4 bases at V and 0 bases at J; junction bases unmatched: 7. The CDR3 is CASSSGQGSSSNQPQHF. The CDR3 DNA sequence: TGTGCCAGCAGTTCGGGACAGGGAAGTTCTAGCAATCAGCCCCAGCATTTT.